The clone carrying this T cell receptor beta chain was observed once. The method was immunoSEQ multiplex PCR; TCRdb's version includes in-frame clones alone and lacks a portion of them. The sample records several thousand clones, 95% to 98% being singletons. CDR1 is LNHDA and CDR2 is SQIVND in the germline V gene (reference sequence). V was clipped by 7 bases and J by 5 bases; unmatched bases: 10. The CDR3 has 14 residues. The sample is drawn from a study of naive CD8 T cells in extremely preterm neonates. Peripheral blood came from healthy roughly 16-60 month-old surgical children and healthy nonsmoking adults.

Sequencing input: naive CD8+ T cells from blood. This receptor was taken from a human donor in good health. The chain joins TRBV19 to TRBJ2-7; 8 bases map to TRBD1. CDR3 protein: CASTPGQALDEQYF. The CDR3 nucleotides read TGTGCCAGTACGCCGGGACAGGCGCTGGACGAGCAGTACTTC.